The next 26 T cell receptor beta chains were all read from a single sample in a study of cytomegalovirus exposure and HLA in healthy donors. The primer mix had 60 Vbeta and 13 Jbeta primers. Clones were sequenced by immunoSEQ multiplex PCR, and TCRdb holds only the in-frame ones, with some missing. Counted here are 130,000 to 150,000 clones, roughly 78% occurring once; the ten biggest clones make up roughly 3.1%. Sample: PBMCs. These TCRs come from a man between 40 and 49 years old in good health and CMV-seropositive.

The chain is built from TRBV7-8 and TRBJ2-7, with 7 positions matching TRBD1. The CDR3 has 12 residues. J gave up 7 bases and V 1 base, and 1 base lay outside the gene matches. Per the germline V gene, CDR1 is SGHVS and CDR2 is FQNEAQ. The CDR3 bases are TGTGCCAGCAGCTTAGAGGGACAGGAGCAGTACTTC. Protein product: CASSLEGQEQYF.

The rearrangement links TRBV14 to TRBJ1-1; tentatively, D is TRBD1 (5 bases). The CDR3 length is 17 residues. With 0 bases removed from V and 6 bases from J, the gap between germline ends came to 20 bases. In germline, CDR1 is SGHDN, CDR2 FVKESK. CDR3 protein: CASSQDFRVGYRAEAFF. DNA for the CDR3: TGTGCCAGCAGCCAAGATTTCAGGGTGGGGTACCGGGCTGAAGCTTTCTTT.

This clone showed up just once. This chain connects TRBV7-2 to TRBJ2-3; 9 positions match TRBD1. Germline loops: CDR1 SGHTA, CDR2 FQGNSA. The V gene end was trimmed by 4 bases and the J gene end by 6 bases; junction bases not matched to a gene: 8. The CDR3 covers 15 residues. CDR3 sequence (DNA): TGTGCCAGCAGCTCCGCGGGGACAGGGTTTGATACGCAGTATTTT. It codes for CASSSAGTGFDTQYF.

This sequence joins TRBV7-3 and TRBJ2-7; D is perhaps TRBD1 (5 bases). The V and J ends lost 4 bases and 6 bases respectively, with 19 bases between them. Germline V gene data show CDR1 as SGHTA and CDR2 as FQGTGA. The CDR3 runs 15 residues. CDR3 DNA: TGTGCCAGCAGCTCCGGGTCAGGGTTAAGGGGCGAGCAGTACTTC. It codes for CASSSGSGLRGEQYF.

The J gene is TRBJ2-1, the V gene TRBV6-5, with 11 bases matching TRBD2. J was trimmed by 7 bases and V by 5 bases; bases with no gene match: 7. The CDR3 length is 15 residues. Looked up from germline, CDR1 is MNHEY and CDR2 is SVGAGI. CDR3 sequence reads: CASSGLAGGENEQFF. Here the CDR3 DNA reads TGTGCCAGCAGTGGGCTAGCGGGAGGAGAAAATGAGCAGTTCTTC.

The chain carries TRBV7-9 and TRBJ2-7; tentatively, D is TRBD2 (5 bases). CDR3 size: 12 residues. V dropped 8 bases and J dropped 1 base, with 9 bases sitting between them. Germline-derived CDR1 and CDR2 are SEHNR and FQNEAQ (reference sequence). The CDR3 DNA is TGTGCCAGCGGAACGGGATCCTACGAGCAGTACTTC. This codes for CASGTGSYEQYF.

This chain links TRBV7-2 with TRBJ2-5, with D perhaps matching TRBD2 (6 bases). The germline V gene has CDR1 SGHTA and CDR2 FQGNSA. This CDR3 is 14 amino acids long. Deletions cut 5 bases from V and 1 base from J, with 11 bases between. The CDR3 coding sequence is TGTGCCAGCAGCCCCACTAGCCCCCAAGAGACCCAGTACTTC. Protein product: CASSPTSPQETQYF.

The chain is built from TRBV9 and TRBJ2-2; D ambiguous. The CDR3 contains 14 residues. Germline V lookup: CDR1 SGDLS, CDR2 YYNGEE. V was trimmed by 0 bases and J by 2 bases, leaving 5 bases between them. CDR3 in DNA: TGTGCCAGCAGCGTAGAGCATAACACCGGGGAGCTGTTTTTT. It encodes CASSVEHNTGELFF.

The chain carries TRBV27 and TRBJ2-3, with TRBD1 matching 9 bases. Per the germline V gene, CDR1 is MNHEY and CDR2 is SMNVEV (reference sequence). The length of the CDR3 is 14 residues. V lost 7 bases and J lost 4; bases outside the gene matches: 6. CDR3: CASTRDRVSDTQYF. The CDR3 DNA reads as TGTGCCAGCACCCGGGACAGGGTATCAGATACGCAGTATTTT.

The chain couples TRBV5-1 to TRBJ2-5, with D tentatively TRBD2 (5 bases). V gave up 0 bases and J gave up 0 bases, with 6 bases separating them. The germline V gene encodes CDR1 SGHRS and CDR2 YFSETQ. The CDR3 runs 14 residues. CDR3: CASSLAGDQETQYF. The CDR3 region has the DNA TGCGCCAGCAGCTTGGCCGGGGACCAAGAGACCCAGTACTTC.

This rearrangement joins TRBV7-2 to TRBJ2-1; 9 positions agree with TRBD1. CDR3 size: 16 residues. From germline, CDR1 is SGHTA and CDR2 FQGNSA. Losses at the gene ends were 5 bases for V and 11 bases for J; bases not matched to a gene: 16. The CDR3 reads CASSPWGQGAGTQQFF. DNA of the CDR3: TGTGCCAGCAGCCCGTGGGGACAGGGAGCCGGGACTCAGCAGTTCTTC.

This clone was observed once. The V call is TRBV10-3, the J call TRBJ2-7; D gene uncertain. The CDR3 has 13 residues. V lost 8 bases and J lost 2, with 13 bases in between. CDR1 ENHRY and CDR2 SYGVKD come from the germline V gene. For the CDR3, the DNA is TGTGCCATCCTTAACGCGGTGACCTACGAGCAGTACTTC. This encodes CAILNAVTYEQYF.

This clone was seen only a few times. This chain connects TRBV30 to TRBJ1-1; TRBD1 is a possible D gene (6 bases). V lost 8 bases and J 0 bases, leaving 19 bases between the germline ends. The germline gives CDR1 GTSNPN, CDR2 SVGIG (reference sequence). The CDR3 has 15 amino acids. The DNA of the CDR3 is TGTGCCGGGAATTCCCTTACAGGGATGAACACTGAAGCTTTCTTT. It yields the protein CAGNSLTGMNTEAFF.

The chain joins TRBV4-3 to TRBJ2-1; the D is unclear. Trimming pared 0 bases from V and 3 bases from J, leaving 9 bases between. This CDR3 spans 15 amino acids. In germline, CDR1 is LGHNA, CDR2 YSLEER. The CDR3 DNA reads TGCGCCAGCAGCCAAGATCCGGGTGGCTACAATGAGCAGTTCTTC. The encoded protein is CASSQDPGGYNEQFF.

The genes are TRBV5-4 and TRBJ2-3, with D maybe TRBD1 (5 bases). This CDR3 is built from 16 residues. The germline V gene has CDR1 SGHNT and CDR2 YYREEE (reference sequence). V lost 3 bases and J lost 2, with 16 bases in between. This chain's CDR3 is CASSSDSELVTDTQYF. The CDR3, as DNA: TGTGCCAGCAGCTCCGACAGCGAGCTAGTCACAGATACGCAGTATTTT.

This chain joins TRBV10-2 and TRBJ2-5; maybe TRBD1 (5 bases). Deletions cut 0 bases from V and 4 bases from J, with 12 bases between. The CDR3 covers 15 residues. The germline CDR1 and CDR2 sequences are WSHSY and SAAADI. The DNA for the CDR3 is TGCGCCAGCAGTGAGTCTGGCAGTAGGGGAGAGACCCAGTACTTC. Residues: CASSESGSRGETQYF.

This chain uses TRBV18 with TRBJ2-5; maybe TRBD2 (5 bases). V was shortened by 2 bases and J by 2 bases, with 9 bases between the two germline ends. The CDR3 has 14 residues. Germline CDR1 and CDR2: KGHSH and LQKENI. The CDR3 DNA reads as TGTGCCAGCTCACCATTGGAGGTGCAAGAGACCCAGTACTTC. Its translation is CASSPLEVQETQYF.

The chain employs TRBV9 and TRBJ2-2; 10 nucleotides match TRBD2. V lost 4 bases, J lost 7 bases, and 13 bases stayed unmatched. Germline V CDR1 and CDR2: SGDLS, YYNGEE. This CDR3 contains 17 residues. The chain's CDR3 is CASSPRTSGSGNGELFF. CDR3 nucleotide sequence: TGTGCCAGCAGCCCTCGGACTAGCGGCAGTGGAAACGGGGAGCTGTTTTTT.

This clone has more than one count but fewer than ten. The J gene is TRBJ2-2, the V gene TRBV7-9; 10 bases match TRBD2. The germline gives CDR1 SEHNR, CDR2 FQNEAQ (reference sequence). The J segment lost 6 bases and the V segment lost 5 bases, leaving 9 bases of the junction unmatched. This CDR3 is built from 16 residues. CDR3 sequence reads: CASSPPGLALPGELFF. The CDR3 nucleotides are TGTGCCAGCAGCCCTCCGGGACTAGCGCTACCCGGGGAGCTGTTTTTT.

This clone was observed a handful of times. The chain carries TRBV7-3 and TRBJ2-7; the D gene is possibly TRBD2 (5 bases). Trimming removed 5 bases from V and 1 base from J, with 9 bases in between. The length of the CDR3 is 13 residues. Germline V lookup: CDR1 SGHTA, CDR2 FQGTGA. In DNA, the CDR3 is TGTGCCAGCAGCCGGGATCGGTCCTACGAGCAGTACTTC. It specifies CASSRDRSYEQYF. Full variable domain (missing parts from reference TRBV7-3 and TRBJ2-7): GAGVSQTPSNKVTEKGKYVELRCDPISGHTALYWYRQSLGQGPEFLIYFQGTGAADDSGLPNDRFFAVRPEGSVSTLKIQRTERGDSAVYLCASSRDRSYEQYFGPGTRLTVT.

A note on this clone: The sample holds other DNA sequences that translate to the same CDR3. The rearrangement links TRBV29-1 to TRBJ1-3, with a possible D match to TRBD1 (5 bases). The CDR3 covers 14 residues. V lost 1 base and J lost 0, with 7 bases in between. Germline CDR1 is SQVTM and CDR2 is ANQGSEA. CDR3 residues: CSVEVGDSGNTIYF. Written as DNA, the CDR3 is TGCAGCGTTGAAGTAGGGGACTCTGGAAACACCATATATTTT.

This chain uses TRBV19 with TRBJ1-2; D is possibly TRBD1 (5 bases). V was shortened by 4 bases and J by 3 bases, with 9 bases between the two germline ends. This CDR3 contains 13 residues. The V gene's germline CDR1 is LNHDA and CDR2 SQIVND (reference sequence). CDR3 DNA: TGTGCCAGTAGTACCAGGGAGGACTATGGCTACACCTTC. This encodes CASSTREDYGYTF.

The chain uses TRBV6-5 and TRBJ1-3; unclear D gene. Trimming removed 6 bases from V and 0 bases from J, with 9 bases in between. The CDR3 consists of 14 residues. Germline assignment: CDR1 MNHEY and CDR2 SVGAGI. The CDR3 here is CASRTSFSGNTIYF. CDR3 coding DNA: TGTGCCAGCAGGACATCTTTCTCTGGAAACACCATATATTTT.

V gene TRBV6-5 combines with J gene TRBJ1-1; the match to TRBD1 covers 10 bases. This CDR3 contains 13 residues. Germline-derived CDR1 and CDR2 are MNHEY and SVGAGI. V shed 6 bases, J shed 5 bases, and the junction held 3 bases outside the gene matches. The CDR3: CASRDRGRTEAFF. The CDR3, as DNA: TGTGCCAGCAGAGACAGGGGGCGAACTGAAGCTTTCTTT.

This chain joins TRBV11-2 and TRBJ1-4, with unresolved D. The germline gives CDR1 SGHAT, CDR2 FQNNGV. V lost 5 bases and J 4 bases, leaving 5 bases between the germline ends. This CDR3 is 12 amino acids long. CDR3 residues: CASSPYNEKLFF. The CDR3 bases are TGTGCCAGCAGCCCGTATAATGAAAAACTGTTTTTT.

The chain links TRBV5-1 to TRBJ2-7; 7 bases are a match to TRBD2. The V gene end was trimmed by 6 bases and the J gene end by 2 bases; junction bases not matched to a gene: 8. CDR3 length: 14 amino acids. Germline values: CDR1 SGHRS, CDR2 YFSETQ. This chain's CDR3 is CASTTRSGTYEQYF. The CDR3 bases are TGCGCCAGCACCACGCGAAGCGGGACCTACGAGCAGTACTTC.